Sequencing of this T cell receptor (beta chain) was carried out in a study of vaccination and CD4 T cells after COVID-19. Comments on this clonotype: What it binds is not known.

V lost 8 bases and J 7 bases, leaving 18 bases between the germline ends. The germline V gene encodes CDR1 MNHNS and CDR2 SASEGT. The CDR3 extends over 14 amino acids. Treatment: roughly 11-day PBMC culture with coronavirus spike peptide pools or control peptides (ViraFEST assay). Before the COVID-19 pandemic (2011-2018), CD4+ T cells were obtained from the unexposed donor. Sequencing of DNA taken from cultured CD4+ T cells relied on the Oncomine TCR Beta short-read assay. TCRdb re-derived calls from the PCR reads in MiXCR, one entry per CDR3 protein. This table holds approximately 7,200 distinct CDR3 sequences, roughly 43% found once.

J is TRBJ2-4 and V is TRBV6-1; D may be TRBD1 (5 bases). This TCR came from a human donor in good health. Input material: CD4+ T cells from blood, cultured in vitro. This chain's CDR3 is CASGHGRPHNIQYF. As DNA, the CDR3 is TGTGCCAGCGGACACGGCAGGCCTCACAACATTCAGTACTTC.